This T cell receptor beta chain is drawn from a study of blood T cells in healthy people across ages. Study conclusions and caveats: Age brought a roughly linear fall in TCR beta diversity measured per million T cells.

Germline CDR1 reads SGHTA; CDR2 reads FQGNSA. CDR3 length: 13 amino acids. Trimming removed 5 bases at V and 4 bases at J, with 9 bases between. Individuals who donated were healthy Caucasians from Russia aged 6 to 90. Isolating PBMCs gave at least 6.5 million of these cells per sample. A second PCR of 7 to 11 cycles used a sample-barcoded 5' primer and a J-beta primer mix. TCRdb re-called the 5' RACE reads with MiXCR, one entry per CDR3 protein. The sample shows about 1.4 million distinct CDR3 sequences, 45% to 70% of them seen only once. This clonotype was detected only a few times. The antigen is not known.

The chain couples TRBV7-2 to TRBJ2-1; possibly TRBD1 or TRBD2 for D (5 bases each). The specimen was blood. The sequence was collected from a man between 18 and 35 years old in good health. The CDR3 protein is CASSGGPYNEQFF. CDR3 bases: TGTGCCAGCAGCGGGGGACCTTACAATGAGCAGTTCTTC.